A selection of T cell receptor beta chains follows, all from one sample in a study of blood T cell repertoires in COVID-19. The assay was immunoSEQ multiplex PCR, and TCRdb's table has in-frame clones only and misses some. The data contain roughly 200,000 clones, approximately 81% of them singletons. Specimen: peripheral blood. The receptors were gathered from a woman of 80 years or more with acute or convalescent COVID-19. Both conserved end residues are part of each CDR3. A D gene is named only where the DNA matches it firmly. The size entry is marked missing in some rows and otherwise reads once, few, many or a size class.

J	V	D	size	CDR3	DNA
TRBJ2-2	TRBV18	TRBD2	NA	CASSTAGTSGTGELFF	TGTGCCAGCTCGACGGCCGGGACTAGCGGCACCGGGGAGCTGTTTTTT
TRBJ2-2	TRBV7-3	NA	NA	CASSQRMNTGELFF	TGTGCCAGCAGTCAGAGGATGAACACCGGGGAGCTGTTTTTT
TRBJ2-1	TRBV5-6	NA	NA	CASSFSGTYNEQFF	TGTGCCAGCAGCTTTTCAGGGACCTACAATGAGCAGTTCTTC
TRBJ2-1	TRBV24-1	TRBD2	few	CATSDLRGSFDEQFF	TGTGCCACCAGTGATTTGCGCGGGAGTTTCGATGAGCAGTTCTTC
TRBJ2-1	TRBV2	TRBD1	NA	CASSHPDRGSYNEQFF	TGTGCCAGCAGTCACCCAGACAGGGGATCCTACAATGAGCAGTTCTTC
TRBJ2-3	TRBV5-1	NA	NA	CASSTALAEKGQYF	TGCGCCAGCAGCACCGCCTTAGCGGAGAAGGGGCAGTATTTT
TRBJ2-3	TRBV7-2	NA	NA	CASSLVGADTQYF	TGTGCCAGCAGCTTAGTGGGGGCGGATACGCAGTATTTT
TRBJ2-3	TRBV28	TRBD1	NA	CASRQGHSTDTQYF	TGTGCCAGTAGACAGGGCCATAGCACAGATACGCAGTATTTT
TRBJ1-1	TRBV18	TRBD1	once	CASSPEQGARTEAFF	TGTGCCAGCTCACCCGAACAGGGGGCGCGCACTGAAGCTTTCTTT
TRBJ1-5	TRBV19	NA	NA	CASSIVTADQPQHF	TGTGCCAGTAGTATCGTCACAGCAGATCAGCCCCAGCATTTT
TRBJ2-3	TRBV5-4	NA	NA	CASSLAPGRSSDTQYF	TGTGCCAGCAGCTTGGCCCCGGGGAGGAGCTCAGATACGCAGTATTTT
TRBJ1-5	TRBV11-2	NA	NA	CASSSQGLSQPQHF	TGTGCCAGCAGCTCCCAGGGACTGAGTCAGCCCCAGCATTTT
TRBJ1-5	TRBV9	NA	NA	CASSVGQFNQPQHF	TGTGCCAGCAGTGTTGGACAGTTCAATCAGCCCCAGCATTTT
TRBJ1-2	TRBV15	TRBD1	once	CATSRDRAGGYGYTF	TGTGCCACCAGCAGAGATCGTGCAGGGGGGTATGGCTACACCTTC
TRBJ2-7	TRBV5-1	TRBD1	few	CASSSLQGMRYEQYF	TGCGCCAGCAGCTCTTTACAGGGGATGAGATACGAGCAGTACTTC
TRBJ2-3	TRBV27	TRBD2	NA	CASSPAGGGDTQYF	TGTGCCAGCAGTCCCGCGGGGGGAGGGGATACGCAGTATTTT
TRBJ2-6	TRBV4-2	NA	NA	CASSQGAGLWSGANVLTF	TGTGCCAGCAGCCAAGGAGCAGGCCTCTGGTCTGGGGCCAACGTCCTGACTTTC
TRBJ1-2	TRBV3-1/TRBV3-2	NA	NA	CASTPRVPAGEGYGYTF	TGTGCCAGCACCCCACGGGTCCCCGCAGGGGAGGGCTATGGCTACACCTTC
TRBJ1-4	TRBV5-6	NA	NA	CASSSARSTNEKLFF	TGTGCCAGCAGCTCCGCTCGGTCAACTAATGAAAAACTGTTTTTT
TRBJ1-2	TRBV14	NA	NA	CASSHDRFNYGYTF	TGTGCCAGCAGCCATGACAGATTTAACTATGGCTACACCTTC
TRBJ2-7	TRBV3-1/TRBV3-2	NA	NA	CASSQGGSYSFF	TGTGCCAGCAGCCAGGGGGGTAGCTACAGTTTCTTC
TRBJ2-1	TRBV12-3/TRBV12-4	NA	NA	CASSSTGNNEQFF	TGTGCCAGCAGTTCCACAGGTAACAATGAGCAGTTCTTC
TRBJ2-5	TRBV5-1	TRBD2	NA	CASSLVASGREETQYF	TGCGCCAGCAGCTTGGTGGCTAGCGGGAGGGAAGAGACCCAGTACTTC
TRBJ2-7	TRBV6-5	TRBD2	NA	CASSPGLAESEQYF	TGTGCCAGCAGTCCGGGACTAGCGGAATCCGAGCAGTACTTC